The 27 T cell receptor beta chains reported below all come from one sample, sequenced in a study of cytomegalovirus exposure and HLA in healthy donors. The PCR was carried out with 60 Vbeta primers and 13 Jbeta primers. Some clones are missing from TCRdb's copy, which holds only in-frame ones; the method was immunoSEQ multiplex PCR. The sample consists of under 200,000 clones, 80% of them appearing once. The specimen was PBMCs. These receptors all come from a man between 40 and 49 years old in good health and CMV-seronegative.

The CDR3 spells CASSFGGTDTQYF. The CDR3 nucleotides read TGTGCCAGCAGCTTCGGGGGCACAGATACGCAGTATTTT. The rearrangement links TRBV5-5 to TRBJ2-3, with a weak D call TRBD2 (5 bases). The length of the CDR3 is 13 residues. Trimming left V 2 bases short and J 1 base short, with 5 bases between. Germline CDR1 and CDR2: SGHKS and YYEKEE (reference sequence).

The rearrangement uses TRBV7-3 and TRBJ1-1; D perhaps matches TRBD1 (6 bases). This CDR3 is 14 amino acids long. The germline V gene encodes CDR1 SGHTA and CDR2 FQGTGA. V lost 1 base and J 0 bases, leaving 6 bases between the germline ends. The CDR3 protein is CASSLRGLNTEAFF. Here the CDR3 DNA reads TGTGCCAGCAGCTTAAGGGGGCTGAACACTGAAGCTTTCTTT. The full variable domain, in which reference TRBV7-3 and TRBJ1-1 provide the parts outside the CDR3, is GAGVSQTPSNKVTEKGKYVELRCDPISGHTALYWYRQSLGQGPEFLIYFQGTGAADDSGLPNDRFFAVRPEGSVSTLKIQRTERGDSAVYLCASSLRGLNTEAFFGQGTRLTVV.

The chain recombines TRBV19 with TRBJ2-7, with TRBD1 matching 8 bases. The CDR3 is 13 residues long. J was trimmed by 4 bases and V by 8 bases; bases with no gene match: 7. The V gene's germline CDR1 is LNHDA and CDR2 SQIVND (reference sequence). CDR3: CASSYDRGYEQYF. CDR3 coding DNA: TGTGCCAGTTCTTACGACAGGGGATACGAGCAGTACTTC.

The sample holds a few counts of this clone. V usage is TRBV2 and J usage is TRBJ2-3; 9 nucleotides align to TRBD2. Germline V gene lookup returns CDR1 SNHLY and CDR2 FYNNEI. V dropped 6 bases and J dropped 5; count of bases not matched to a gene: 9. The length of the CDR3 is 15 residues. The CDR3 region has the DNA TGTGCCAGCAGCCTGGGACTAGCCACAGGAGATACGCAGTATTTT. Amino acids: CASSLGLATGDTQYF.

The chain couples TRBV21-1 to TRBJ1-3; the table names TRBD1, a call not compared with the DNA. TRBV21-1 is a documented pseudogene. The CDR3 is 14 residues long. This CDR3 is CASSTDNAGNTIYF. The DNA for the CDR3 is TGTGCCAGCAGCACTGACAACGCCGGAAACACCATATATTTT.

V usage is TRBV7-2 and J usage is TRBJ2-2; TRBD1 matches at 7 bases. The CDR3 spans 14 residues. The germline V gene encodes CDR1 SGHTA and CDR2 FQGNSA. V shed 5 bases and J 3 bases; nucleotides not matched to a gene: 3. CDR3 DNA sequence: TGTGCCAGCAGCCCGACAGGGTACACCGGGGAGCTGTTTTTT. It translates to CASSPTGYTGELFF. Drawing the rest from reference TRBV7-2 and TRBJ2-2, the complete variable domain is GAGVSQSPSNKVTEKGKDVELRCDPISGHTALYWYRQSLGQGLEFLIYFQGNSAPDKSGLPSDRFSAERTGGSVSTLTIQRTQQEDSAVYLCASSPTGYTGELFFGEGSRLTVL.

V is TRBV5-4 and J is TRBJ2-3, with TRBD2 as a possible D gene (5 bases). The CDR3 loop spans 15 amino acids. CDR1 and CDR2 from the germline V gene are SGHNT and YYREEE (reference sequence). Between the trimmed V and J ends, which lost 6 bases and 0 bases, there was a span of 14 bases. The CDR3 region is CASTLSGASTDTQYF. CDR3 DNA: TGTGCCAGCACCCTGAGCGGCGCTAGCACAGATACGCAGTATTTT.

This clone was detected only a few times. The chain couples TRBV6-5 to TRBJ1-2, with D possibly matching TRBD1 (5 bases). Trimming took off 4 bases at V and 2 bases at J, with 14 bases between the two ends. Per the germline V gene, CDR1 is MNHEY and CDR2 is SVGAGI. This CDR3 is 15 amino acids long. The chain's CDR3 is CASSSRRGRNYGYTF. CDR3 coding DNA: TGTGCCAGCAGTTCCAGAAGGGGCCGCAACTATGGCTACACCTTC.

This sequence joins TRBV18 and TRBJ1-2, with a tentative D call TRBD1 (5 bases). Germline V gene data show CDR1 as KGHSH and CDR2 as LQKENI. The V end lost 6 bases, the J end lost 0 bases, and 14 bases lay between the germline ends. This CDR3 has 15 residues. CDR3 residues: CASSPDQGSNYGYTF. In DNA form, the CDR3 reads TGTGCCAGCTCTCCCGACCAGGGTTCTAACTATGGCTACACCTTC.

The V gene is TRBV19, the J gene TRBJ1-2; 10 bases match TRBD1. Germline V gene lookup returns CDR1 LNHDA and CDR2 SQIVND (reference sequence). Trimming at V came to 5 bases and at J to 1 base, leaving 13 bases not matched to a gene. CDR3 length equals 18 residues. CDR3 in DNA: TGTGCCAGTAGTGCAGCCGGGACAGGGGCGCTGGGTAACTATGGCTACACCTTC. Protein: CASSAAGTGALGNYGYTF.

This chain connects TRBV18 to TRBJ2-7; 8 bases line up with TRBD2. With 6 bases clipped from V and 6 bases from J, the junction kept 7 bases outside the gene matches. The length of the CDR3 is 13 residues. CDR1 and CDR2 (germline): KGHSH, LQKENI. CDR3 in DNA: TGTGCCAGCTCCCCGGGGGGGTCGAGCGAGCAGTACTTC. It codes for CASSPGGSSEQYF. The complete variable domain, with remaining parts taken from reference TRBV18 and TRBJ2-7, reads NAGVMQNPRHLVRRRGQEARLRCSPMKGHSHVYWYRQLPEEGLKFMVYLQKENIIDESGMPKERFSAEFPKEGPSILRIQQVVRGDSAAYFCASSPGGSSEQYFGPGTRLTVT.

The chain employs TRBV7-9 and TRBJ1-1; D is ambiguous. V lost 2 bases to trimming and J lost 1 base, with 5 bases between them. Germline-derived CDR1 and CDR2 are SEHNR and FQNEAQ (reference sequence). This CDR3 is built from 13 residues. The CDR3 reads CASSLPWNTEAFF. The CDR3 DNA sequence: TGTGCCAGCAGCTTACCATGGAACACTGAAGCTTTCTTT.

The CDR3 nucleotides read TGTGCCAGCAGCCCCGAAGGGGGCGTAGGGTCACCCCTCCACTTT. Amino acids: CASSPEGGVGSPLHF. This sequence joins TRBV7-6 and TRBJ1-6; the match to TRBD1 covers 7 bases. This CDR3 has 15 amino acids. Looked up from germline, CDR1 is SGHVS and CDR2 is FNYEAQ. Trimming took 5 bases from V and 10 from J; bases not matched to a gene: 11. Variable domain in full (rest from reference TRBV7-6 and TRBJ1-6): GAGVSQSPRYKVTKRGQDVALRCDPISGHVSLYWYRQALGQGPEFLTYFNYEAQQDKSGLPNDRFSAERPEGSISTLTIQRTEQRDSAMYRCASSPEGGVGSPLHFGNGTRLTVT.

This clone was seen a single time. The chain employs TRBV5-1 and TRBJ2-1; D remains unclear. The CDR3 is made up of 12 amino acids. V gave up 7 bases and J gave up 8 bases, with 13 bases separating them. The V gene's germline CDR1 is SGHRS and CDR2 YFSETQ. The CDR3 reads CASRLFADEQFF. CDR3 sequence (DNA): TGCGCCAGCCGCCTTTTCGCGGATGAGCAGTTCTTC.

The V gene is TRBV7-8, the J gene TRBJ2-7; D is possibly TRBD2 (5 bases). The CDR3 is 11 residues long. The ends were cut back, 3 bases at V and 6 bases at J, with 6 bases in the middle. Germline loops: CDR1 SGHVS, CDR2 FQNEAQ. CDR3 sequence (DNA): TGTGCCAGCAGCTTTGGGAGCGAGCAGTACTTC. It translates to CASSFGSEQYF.

The rearrangement joins TRBV7-9 to TRBJ2-7; TRBD1 aligns across 9 bases. Trimming removed 5 bases from V and 5 bases from J; junction bases left unmatched: 10. Germline CDR1 is SEHNR and CDR2 is FQNEAQ (reference sequence). The CDR3 is 15 amino acids. The CDR3 spells CASSPRGQGRHEQYF. The CDR3 DNA reads as TGTGCCAGCAGCCCACGCGGACAGGGGCGCCACGAGCAGTACTTC.

The chain is built from TRBV7-9 and TRBJ1-5, with no clear D. Germline CDR1 and CDR2: SEHNR and FQNEAQ (reference sequence). The CDR3 is 15 amino acids. V was clipped by 1 base and J by 8 bases, with 15 bases between them. The CDR3 loop reads CASSLGRARTEPQHF. CDR3 DNA sequence: TGTGCCAGCAGCTTAGGGCGGGCCAGGACGGAGCCCCAGCATTTT.

This clone came up a few times. The V gene is TRBV19, the J gene TRBJ2-5, with 11 bases identical to TRBD1. The junction had 7 bases not matched to a gene; V was cut back by 3 bases and J by 4 bases. The CDR3 consists of 16 residues. CDR1 and CDR2 from the germline V gene are LNHDA and SQIVND (reference sequence). CDR3 in DNA: TGTGCCAGTAGTATCCGGGACAGGGGGGAAGGAGAGACCCAGTACTTC. Its translation: CASSIRDRGEGETQYF.

The chain uses TRBV7-2 and TRBJ2-6; 11 bases are shared with TRBD1. V gave up 5 bases and J gave up 0 bases; unmatched junction bases: 6. From germline, CDR1 is SGHTA and CDR2 FQGNSA. The CDR3 sequence is 18 residues long. CDR3 region: CASSIAGTGGSGANVLTF. CDR3 coding DNA: TGTGCCAGCAGCATTGCCGGGACAGGGGGCTCTGGGGCCAACGTCCTGACTTTC.

The chain combines TRBV5-1 with TRBJ1-1, with D unclear. V shed 6 bases and J shed 5 bases, with 17 bases lying between them. Germline V lookup: CDR1 SGHRS, CDR2 YFSETQ. CDR3 length: 14 amino acids. CDR3 nucleotide sequence: TGCGCCAGCAAGGAAGGAGGGCGACGGACTGAAGCTTTCTTT. Its translation is CASKEGGRRTEAFF.

The rearrangement uses TRBV5-1 and TRBJ2-1, with D tentatively TRBD2 (5 bases). V was pared by 1 base and J by 1 base, with 9 bases between. From germline, CDR1 is SGHRS and CDR2 YFSETQ. This CDR3 region has 15 residues. Here the CDR3 DNA reads TGCGCCAGCAGCTTGCTTAGCGAATCCTACAATGAGCAGTTCTTC. This gives the protein CASSLLSESYNEQFF.

This chain links TRBV11-2 with TRBJ2-5, with 7 bases lining up with TRBD1. With V trimmed by 1 base and J by 2 bases, 1 base remained unmatched. This CDR3 has 14 residues. Germline values: CDR1 SGHAT, CDR2 FQNNGV. CDR3 sequence (DNA): TGTGCCAGCAGCTTAGGACAGGGACAAGAGACCCAGTACTTC. Translating it yields CASSLGQGQETQYF.

This clone was seen more than once but under ten times. V and J are TRBV4-3 and TRBJ1-2; D unresolved. In germline, CDR1 is LGHNA, CDR2 YSLEER. The V gene lost 0 bases and the J gene lost 2 bases, with 10 bases spanning the gap. The CDR3 is made up of 15 amino acids. The CDR3 sequence: CASSQDRNANYGYTF. DNA of the CDR3: TGCGCCAGCAGCCAAGACAGGAACGCAAACTATGGCTACACCTTC.

Only a few counts were recorded for this clone. J is TRBJ2-7 and V is TRBV19, with 7 bases aligning to TRBD2. J was trimmed by 0 bases and V by 6 bases; bases with no gene match: 2. This CDR3 has 13 residues. The V gene's germline CDR1 is LNHDA and CDR2 SQIVND (reference sequence). The CDR3: CASSWDYSYEQYF. The CDR3 DNA reads as TGTGCCAGTAGCTGGGACTACTCCTACGAGCAGTACTTC.

The chain uses TRBV29-1 and TRBJ2-7; D is perhaps TRBD1 (7 bases). Germline V gene sequence: CDR1 SQVTM, CDR2 ANQGSEA. The CDR3 runs to 13 residues. Trimming cost V 7 bases and J 5 bases, with 18 bases left between them. The CDR3: CSAARDSGDEQYF. The CDR3 DNA is TGCAGCGCCGCGCGGGACAGTGGAGACGAGCAGTACTTC.

This clone showed up just a few times. This chain uses TRBV18 with TRBJ2-7; TRBD1 aligns across 9 bases. V lost 5 bases to trimming and J lost 5 bases; unmatched junction nucleotides: 1. Germline V gene data show CDR1 as KGHSH and CDR2 as LQKENI. The CDR3 runs 12 residues. DNA for the CDR3: TGTGCCAGCTCATGGGACAGGGACGAGCAGTACTTC. This translates into CASSWDRDEQYF.

This sequence joins TRBV29-1 and TRBJ1-2; 9 bases are a match to TRBD1. The CDR3 consists of 13 residues. Germline V gene data show CDR1 as SQVTM and CDR2 as ANQGSEA. Unmatched junction bases numbered 8, after V lost 4 bases and J lost 8 bases. CDR3 loop: CSVGQGVEGGYTF. Here the CDR3 DNA reads TGCAGCGTTGGACAGGGGGTAGAGGGGGGCTACACCTTC.